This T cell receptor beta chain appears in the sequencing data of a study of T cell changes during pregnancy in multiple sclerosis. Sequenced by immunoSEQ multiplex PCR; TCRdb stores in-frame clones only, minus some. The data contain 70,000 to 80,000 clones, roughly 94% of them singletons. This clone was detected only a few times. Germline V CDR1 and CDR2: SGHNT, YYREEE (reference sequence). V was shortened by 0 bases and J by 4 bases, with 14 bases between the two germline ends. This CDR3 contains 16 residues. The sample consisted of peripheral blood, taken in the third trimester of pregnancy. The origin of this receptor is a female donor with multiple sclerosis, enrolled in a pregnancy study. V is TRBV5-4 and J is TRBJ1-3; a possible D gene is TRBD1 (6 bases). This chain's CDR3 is CASSLDPQGHGNTIYF. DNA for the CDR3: TGTGCCAGCAGCTTGGACCCACAGGGACACGGAAACACCATATATTTT.